This passage covers 27 T cell receptor beta chains from one sample sequenced in a study of blood T cell repertoires in COVID-19 (dated by TCRdb to the early 2020s). Library method: the immunoSEQ multiplex PCR assay. TCRdb obtained this table from immuneACCESS and retained in-frame rearrangements with V and J assigned. These tables miss some clones; where compared with another copy, unresolved V genes account for less than half of the shortfall, and the remainder is unexplained. The sample includes roughly 260,000 clones, with more than 85% observed a single time. Under 3% of the sample lies in the top ten. Source material: peripheral blood. Receptor source: a person between 18 and 30 years old with COVID-19, enrolled during active disease.

This sequence joins TRBV2 and TRBJ1-5; 7 bases are a match to TRBD1. J gave up 4 bases and V 5 bases, and 2 bases lay outside the gene matches. The CDR3 has 13 residues. CDR1 and CDR2 (germline): SNHLY, FYNNEI. Written as DNA, the CDR3 is TGTGCCAGCAGTTCAGGGGGGAATCAGCCCCAGCATTTT. This codes for CASSSGGNQPQHF. Full variable domain (rest looked up from reference TRBV2 and TRBJ1-5): EPEVTQTPSHQVTQMGQEVILRCVPISNHLYFYWYRQILGQKVEFLVSFYNNEISEKSEIFDDQFSVERPDGSNFTLKIRSTKLEDSAMYFCASSSGGNQPQHFGDGTRLSIL.

The rearrangement joins TRBV11-2 to TRBJ2-3; TRBD2 aligns across 9 bases. V shed 1 base and J 0 bases; nucleotides not matched to a gene: 8. This CDR3 comprises 18 residues. The germline V gene encodes CDR1 SGHAT and CDR2 FQNNGV. CDR3 amino acids: CASSLGSGRKGSTDTQYF. DNA for the CDR3: TGTGCCAGCAGCTTAGGTAGCGGGAGAAAGGGTAGCACAGATACGCAGTATTTT.

As to this clone: This may arise from a read error, as a much more abundant clone is one base away. The V gene is TRBV6-4, the J gene TRBJ1-1, with a possible D match to TRBD1 (6 bases). Germline V CDR1 and CDR2: MRHNA, SNTAGT. V gave up 4 bases and J gave up 1 base, with 7 bases separating them. CDR3 length equals 13 residues. This chain's CDR3 is CASSATGNTEAFF. CDR3 sequence (DNA): TGTGCCAGCAGTGCGACAGGGAACACTGAAGCTTTCTTT.

The chain links TRBV28 to TRBJ1-5, with 10 bases that match TRBD1. CDR1 MDHEN and CDR2 SYDVKM come from the germline V gene. This CDR3 region has 14 residues. Losses at the gene ends were 6 bases for V and 6 bases for J; bases not matched to a gene: 5. The CDR3 spells CASRPGQGTQPQHF. In nucleotides, the CDR3 is TGTGCCAGCAGGCCGGGACAGGGGACTCAGCCCCAGCATTTT.

The rearrangement uses TRBV5-4 and TRBJ2-7, with TRBD1 matching over 7 bases. J was trimmed by 1 base and V by 4 bases; bases with no gene match: 8. Looked up from germline, CDR1 is SGHNT and CDR2 is YYREEE (reference sequence). The CDR3 totals 15 residues. DNA of the CDR3: TGTGCCAGCAGCCGCGACAGGGTCACATCCTACGAGCAGTACTTC. This gives the protein CASSRDRVTSYEQYF.

The chain links TRBV5-5 to TRBJ2-5; 7 nucleotides align to TRBD2. The V gene's germline CDR1 is SGHKS and CDR2 YYEKEE (reference sequence). V was pared by 4 bases and J by 2 bases, with 8 bases of the junction left unmatched. This CDR3 comprises 15 residues. The CDR3 loop reads CASSLIAGVQETQYF. CDR3 bases: TGTGCCAGCAGCCTTATAGCGGGTGTGCAAGAGACCCAGTACTTC.

The CDR3 sequence: CASRGPLRSTGELFF. The CDR3 coding sequence is TGTGCCAGCAGGGGGCCCCTACGGAGCACCGGGGAGCTGTTTTTT. The chain recombines TRBV2 with TRBJ2-2, with D maybe TRBD1 (5 bases). The CDR3 totals 15 residues. From germline, CDR1 is SNHLY and CDR2 FYNNEI. Trimming left V 6 bases short and J 4 bases short, with 15 bases between.

The V and J genes are TRBV3-1 (or the pseudogene TRBV3-2) and TRBJ2-2; a possible D gene is TRBD2 (5 bases). The CDR3 extends over 14 amino acids. V was pared by 4 bases and J by 4 bases, with 10 bases between. Germline CDR1 and CDR2: LGHDT and YNNKEL (reference sequence). The DNA of the CDR3 is TGTGCCAGCAGCCTCAGAGAGGGCACCGGGGAGCTGTTTTTT. Encoded protein: CASSLREGTGELFF.

The V call is TRBV20-1, the J call TRBJ2-1; 7 bases are a match to TRBD2. Germline lookup yields CDR1 DFQATT and CDR2 SNEGSKA (reference sequence). J lost 0 bases, V lost 3 bases, and 5 bases had no gene match. The CDR3 sequence is 15 residues long. CDR3 in amino acids: CSASAGTTSYNEQFF. The CDR3 bases are TGCAGTGCTAGTGCCGGGACTACCTCCTACAATGAGCAGTTCTTC.

This clone was observed a single time. The J gene is TRBJ1-5, the V gene TRBV6-5; 7 bases are shared with TRBD1. The ends lost 5 bases at V and 3 bases at J; junction bases unmatched: 4. Per germline, CDR1 MNHEY and CDR2 SVGAGI. CDR3 length: 14 amino acids. This CDR3 is CASSTTGFNQPQHF. CDR3 DNA sequence: TGTGCCAGCAGTACGACAGGGTTCAATCAGCCCCAGCATTTT.

The chain couples TRBV27 to TRBJ2-7; maybe TRBD1 (7 bases). The CDR3 is 15 amino acids. V was pared by 3 bases and J by 1 base, with 13 bases between. The germline CDR1 and CDR2 sequences are MNHEY and SMNVEV (reference sequence). The CDR3 DNA reads TGTGCCAGCAGTTTTGCAGCAGGGGGGTCCTACGAGCAGTACTTC. Its translation is CASSFAAGGSYEQYF.

The J gene is TRBJ1-4, the V gene TRBV24-1; 8 positions agree with TRBD1. The CDR3 is made up of 15 amino acids. Germline CDR1 reads KGHDR; CDR2 reads SFDVKD. Losses at the gene ends were 3 bases for V and 3 bases for J; bases not matched to a gene: 2. CDR3 sequence reads: CATSDPQGANEKLFF. DNA of the CDR3: TGTGCCACCAGTGATCCACAGGGGGCTAATGAAAAACTGTTTTTT.

This clone was counted between two and nine times. The J gene is TRBJ2-7, the V gene TRBV27, with 12 bases matching TRBD2. Germline V gene sequence: CDR1 MNHEY, CDR2 SMNVEV (reference sequence). V dropped 5 bases and J dropped 6; count of bases not matched to a gene: 8. The CDR3 is 15 amino acids. The CDR3 DNA reads TGTGCCAGCAGTACCACTAGCGGGAGGCAAGGCGAGCAGTACTTC. Amino acids: CASSTTSGRQGEQYF.

The chain links TRBV7-8 to TRBJ2-3, with TRBD2 matching 11 bases. The germline V gene has CDR1 SGHVS and CDR2 FQNEAQ. This CDR3 comprises 17 residues. The junction had 10 bases not matched to a gene; V was cut back by 3 bases and J by 5 bases. The CDR3 region is CASSFTGTSGSVDTQYF. The CDR3 coding sequence is TGTGCCAGCAGCTTCACCGGGACTAGCGGATCGGTAGATACGCAGTATTTT.

The CDR3 reads CASSSTRTSGTSYNEQFF. The CDR3 DNA reads TGTGCCAGCAGCTCCACTAGGACTAGCGGGACCTCCTACAATGAGCAGTTCTTC. The chain has TRBV7-9 and TRBJ2-1; 12 bases fit TRBD2. Germline V CDR1 and CDR2: SEHNR, FQNEAQ (reference sequence). This CDR3 comprises 18 residues. V lost 4 bases to trimming and J lost 0 bases; unmatched junction nucleotides: 7.

V and J are TRBV30 and TRBJ2-2, with no clear D. Trimming removed 4 bases at V and 2 bases at J, with 5 bases between. CDR3 length: 12 amino acids. The germline gives CDR1 GTSNPN, CDR2 SVGIG (reference sequence). Here the CDR3 DNA reads TGTGCCTGGAAGCTAAACACCGGGGAGCTGTTTTTT. Translating it yields CAWKLNTGELFF.

V gene TRBV7-9 combines with J gene TRBJ2-1; D is unclear. Germline V lookup: CDR1 SEHNR, CDR2 FQNEAQ (reference sequence). The ends were cut back, 5 bases at V and 7 bases at J, with 9 bases in the middle. The CDR3 covers 12 residues. CDR3 amino acids: CASSRLPNEQFF. DNA of the CDR3: TGTGCCAGCAGCCGCCTACCTAATGAGCAGTTCTTC.

In its sample, this clone was seen a few times. V is TRBV19 and J is TRBJ2-5, with TRBD1 matching over 10 bases. The J segment lost 5 bases and the V segment lost 3 bases, leaving 3 bases of the junction unmatched. CDR1 and CDR2 (germline): LNHDA, SQIVND (reference sequence). The CDR3 has 14 residues. The CDR3 DNA sequence: TGTGCCAGTAGTATGACAGGGGGCGGGGAGACCCAGTACTTC. Encoded protein: CASSMTGGGETQYF. The variable domain in full, completed from reference TRBV19 and TRBJ2-5, reads DGGITQSPKYLFRKEGQNVTLSCEQNLNHDAMYWYRQDPGQGLRLIYYSQIVNDFQKGDIAEGYSVSREKKESFPLTVTSAQKNPTAFYLCASSMTGGGETQYFGPGTRLLVL.

This chain links TRBV19 with TRBJ1-1; D call uncertain. This CDR3 contains 12 residues. V was trimmed by 1 base and J by 5 bases, leaving 5 bases between them. CDR1 is LNHDA and CDR2 is SQIVND in the germline V gene (reference sequence). CDR3 bases: TGTGCCAGTAGTATAGCGGGAACTGAAGCTTTCTTT. This gives the protein CASSIAGTEAFF.

The chain has TRBV2 and TRBJ2-1; TRBD2 might be the D (6 bases). Germline V gives CDR1 SNHLY, CDR2 FYNNEI. CDR3 length: 15 residues. Trimming removed 5 bases from V and 15 bases from J, with 26 bases in between. CDR3 sequence reads: CASSLSAQGGGPPFF. In nucleotides, the CDR3 is TGTGCCAGCAGTCTAAGTGCCCAGGGAGGCGGTCCCCCGTTCTTC.

The V gene is TRBV9, the J gene TRBJ1-1; 7 nucleotides match TRBD1. J was trimmed by 4 bases and V by 3 bases; bases with no gene match: 6. CDR3 size: 14 residues. The germline V gene encodes CDR1 SGDLS and CDR2 YYNGEE. CDR3 amino acids: CASSDIQGTTEAFF. The CDR3 DNA reads TGTGCCAGCAGCGACATACAGGGGACCACTGAAGCTTTCTTT.

The chain couples TRBV6-5 to TRBJ2-7, with 8 bases identical to TRBD2. The V segment lost 4 bases and the J segment 0 bases; nucleotides outside the gene matches: 5. The CDR3 totals 15 residues. In germline, CDR1 is MNHEY, CDR2 SVGAGI. The CDR3, as DNA: TGTGCCAGCAGTTGGGGCGGGAGGAGCTCCTACGAGCAGTACTTC. This translates into CASSWGGRSSYEQYF.

The chain combines TRBV7-2 with TRBJ2-1; a weak D match, TRBD2 (6 bases). V lost 1 base and J 14 bases, leaving 24 bases between the germline ends. CDR1 and CDR2 from the germline V gene are SGHTA and FQGNSA. There are 16 residues in the CDR3. The CDR3 DNA sequence: TGTGCCAGCAGCTTAGAGGTCTTAGCGGACTCCACGGGGGAGTTCTTC. As protein: CASSLEVLADSTGEFF. Based on the CDR3 plus reference TRBV7-2 and TRBJ2-1, the full variable domain is GAGVSQSPSNKVTEKGKDVELRCDPISGHTALYWYRQSLGQGLEFLIYFQGNSAPDKSGLPSDRFSAERTGGSVSTLTIQRTQQEDSAVYLCASSLEVLADSTGEFFGPGTRLTVL.

This clone is a singleton in its sample. The V gene is TRBV13, the J gene TRBJ2-3; D is possibly TRBD2 (6 bases). The CDR3 extends over 14 amino acids. The V and J ends lost 3 bases and 5 bases respectively, with 12 bases between them. Germline CDR1 reads PRHDT; CDR2 reads FYEKMQ (reference sequence). As DNA, the CDR3 is TGTGCCAGCAGCTTGTGGGAGGCGGGAGATACGCAGTATTTT. This sequence encodes CASSLWEAGDTQYF.

The chain recombines TRBV7-2 with TRBJ2-1; D perhaps matches TRBD2 (6 bases). Between the trimmed V and J ends, which lost 5 bases and 9 bases, there was a span of 14 bases. Looked up from germline, CDR1 is SGHTA and CDR2 is FQGNSA. The CDR3 has 13 residues. CDR3 in amino acids: CASSREREAEQFF. The DNA for the CDR3 is TGTGCCAGCAGCCGTGAAAGGGAGGCTGAGCAGTTCTTC.

The rearrangement joins TRBV7-9 to TRBJ2-7, with 8 bases fitting TRBD1. Germline values: CDR1 SEHNR, CDR2 FQNEAQ (reference sequence). This CDR3 comprises 16 residues. J lost 4 bases, V lost 2 bases, and 10 bases had no gene match. The CDR3 DNA is TGTGCCAGCAGCTTAAGCAGGGGGCTTTTTGGGTACGAGCAGTACTTC. It encodes CASSLSRGLFGYEQYF.

The chain links TRBV6-2 or TRBV6-3 to TRBJ1-1; 9 nucleotides align to TRBD1. V shed 4 bases, J shed 5 bases, and the junction held 5 bases outside the gene matches. Germline V lookup: CDR1 MNHEY, CDR2 SVGEGT. The CDR3 length is 14 residues. CDR3 region: CASSFGTGNTEAFF. CDR3 coding DNA: TGTGCCAGCAGTTTCGGGACAGGGAATACTGAAGCTTTCTTT.